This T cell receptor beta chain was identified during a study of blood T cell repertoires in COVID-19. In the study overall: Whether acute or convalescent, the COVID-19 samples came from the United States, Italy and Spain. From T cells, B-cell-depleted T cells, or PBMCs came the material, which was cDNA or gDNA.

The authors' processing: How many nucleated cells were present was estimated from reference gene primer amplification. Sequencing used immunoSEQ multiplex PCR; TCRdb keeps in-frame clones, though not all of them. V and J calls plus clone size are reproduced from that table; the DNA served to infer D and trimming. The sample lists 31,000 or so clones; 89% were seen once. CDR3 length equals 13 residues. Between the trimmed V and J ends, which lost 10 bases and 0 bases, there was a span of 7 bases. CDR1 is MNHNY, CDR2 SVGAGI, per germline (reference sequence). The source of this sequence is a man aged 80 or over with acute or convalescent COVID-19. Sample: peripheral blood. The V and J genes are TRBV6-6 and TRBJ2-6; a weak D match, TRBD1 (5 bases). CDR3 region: CATDSSGANVLTF. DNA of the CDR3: TGTGCCACCGACAGCTCTGGGGCCAACGTCCTGACTTTC.